Each of the 7 T cell receptor beta chains below was sequenced from the same sample in a study of T-cell reconstitution after alpha-beta-depleted transplantation in children. Construction of the TCRbeta library involved unique molecular identifiers. TCRdb processed the PCR reads anew with MiXCR; each CDR3 protein has one entry. The sample carries fewer than 700,000 distinct CDR3 sequences, 10% to 15% recorded once. The starting material was PBMCs, mostly from graft donor cells, obtained 360 days after TCRalphabeta/CD19-depleted stem cell transplant. The receptors were gathered from a male patient under 18 who had a stem cell transplant for acute myeloid leukemia, so the T cells may come from the graft donor.

V and J are TRBV20-1 and TRBJ2-7; 7 nucleotides agree with TRBD1. The CDR3 sequence is 15 residues long. Germline assignment: CDR1 DFQATT and CDR2 SNEGSKA (reference sequence). Trimming cost V 0 bases and J 2 bases; bases outside gene matches: 7. CDR3: CSARDGDRITYEQYF. The CDR3 DNA is TGCAGTGCTAGAGATGGGGACAGAATCACCTACGAGCAGTACTTC.

This clonotype showed up many times. The chain links TRBV12-3 or TRBV12-4 to TRBJ2-2, with D perhaps matching TRBD1 (6 bases). V shed 6 bases and J shed 1 base, with 12 bases lying between them. There are 15 residues in the CDR3. This chain's CDR3 is CASSRQVENTGELFF. The CDR3 DNA sequence: TGTGCCAGCAGCAGACAGGTGGAGAACACCGGGGAGCTGTTTTTT.

This clonotype was seen many times. The V call is TRBV27, the J call TRBJ2-7; maybe TRBD2 (6 bases). The V gene lost 1 base and the J gene lost 0 bases, with 10 bases spanning the gap. Germline CDR1 MNHEY, CDR2 SMNVEV (reference sequence). The CDR3 length is 15 residues. CDR3 nucleotides: TGTGCCAGCAGTTTATATGGGGGGATCTCCTACGAGCAGTACTTC. Residues: CASSLYGGISYEQYF.

This clonotype was seen repeatedly, ten times or more. The V and J genes are TRBV24-1 and TRBJ2-7; TRBD1 aligns across 9 bases. Losses at the gene ends were 9 bases for V and 0 bases for J; bases not matched to a gene: 2. Looked up from germline, CDR1 is KGHDR and CDR2 is SFDVKD. CDR3 size: 13 residues. The chain's CDR3 is CATGDRASYEQYF. For the CDR3, the DNA is TGTGCCACCGGGGACAGGGCCTCCTACGAGCAGTACTTC.

This chain joins TRBV24-1 and TRBJ2-1; D is unclear. Deletions cut 2 bases from V and 7 bases from J, with 8 bases between. CDR1 and CDR2 (germline): KGHDR, SFDVKD. The CDR3 covers 13 residues. DNA of the CDR3: TGTGCCACCAGTGATTCGTCGCTTAATGAGCAGTTCTTC. Protein sequence: CATSDSSLNEQFF.

The rearrangement uses TRBV27 and TRBJ2-7, with 9 bases aligning to TRBD2. The CDR3 has 13 amino acids. V was pared by 6 bases and J by 3 bases, with 3 bases of the junction left unmatched. Germline V gene data show CDR1 as MNHEY and CDR2 as SMNVEV (reference sequence). CDR3 loop: CASRPSGNYEQYF. CDR3 DNA: TGTGCCAGCAGGCCTAGCGGGAACTACGAGCAGTACTTC.

The rearrangement joins TRBV11-2 to TRBJ2-4; 14 positions match TRBD2. J lost 3 bases, V lost 2 bases, and 9 bases had no gene match. The CDR3 covers 19 residues. The germline V gene encodes CDR1 SGHAT and CDR2 FQNNGV. CDR3 bases: TGTGCCAGCAGCTTATCCAGACTAGCGGGAGGGCCCGGCAAAAACATTCAGTACTTC. This codes for CASSLSRLAGGPGKNIQYF.